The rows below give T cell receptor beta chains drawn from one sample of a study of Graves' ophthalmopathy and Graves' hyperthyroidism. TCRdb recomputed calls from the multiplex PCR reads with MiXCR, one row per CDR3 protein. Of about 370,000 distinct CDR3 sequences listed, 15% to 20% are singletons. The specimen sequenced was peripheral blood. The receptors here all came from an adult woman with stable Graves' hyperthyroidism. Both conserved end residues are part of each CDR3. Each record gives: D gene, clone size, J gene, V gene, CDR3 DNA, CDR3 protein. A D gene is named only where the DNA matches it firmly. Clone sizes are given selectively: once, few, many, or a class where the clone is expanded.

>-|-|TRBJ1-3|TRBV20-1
TGCAGTGCTAGAGGGACAACCTCTGGAAACACCATATATTTT
CSARGTTSGNTIYF
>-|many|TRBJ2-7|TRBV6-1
TGTGCCACCCAAATGGGTCATCGCTACGAGCAGTACTTC
CATQMGHRYEQYF
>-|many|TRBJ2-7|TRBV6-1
TGTGCCAGCAGACCATACGACGGGGGCGCGTTCGACGAGCAGTACTTC
CASRPYDGGAFDEQYF
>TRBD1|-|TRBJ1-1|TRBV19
TGTGCCATGACAGGGGACGACGACACTGAAGCTTTCTTT
CAMTGDDDTEAFF
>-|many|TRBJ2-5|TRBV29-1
TGCAGCACTGACGGAGGACAAGAGACCCAGTACTTC
CSTDGGQETQYF
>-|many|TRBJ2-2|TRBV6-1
TGTGCCAGCAGTGATGGGACACTCACCGGGGAGCTGTTTTTT
CASSDGTLTGELFF
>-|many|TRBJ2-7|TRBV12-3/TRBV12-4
TGTGCCAGCAGTTTACGTACGGATCACCCCATCCACTACGAGCAGTACTTC
CASSLRTDHPIHYEQYF
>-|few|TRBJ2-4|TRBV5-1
TGCGCCAGCAGCTTGGCCGGGGGGCAAGATAAAAACATTCAGTACTTC
CASSLAGGQDKNIQYF
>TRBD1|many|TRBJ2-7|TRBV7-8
TGTGCCAGCAGCTTAGCGGGGACAGGGTCCTACGAGCAGTACTTC
CASSLAGTGSYEQYF
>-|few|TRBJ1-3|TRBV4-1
TGCGCCAGCAGCCAAGATCGGGCTAGAAACACCATATATTTT
CASSQDRARNTIYF
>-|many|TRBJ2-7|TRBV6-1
TGTGCCAGCTCCCCTGGGACTCTCGCCTACGAGCAGTACTTC
CASSPGTLAYEQYF
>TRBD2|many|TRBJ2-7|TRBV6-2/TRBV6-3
TGTGCCAGCAGTTCCTTCCGGGGACTAGACTCCTACGAGCAGTACTTC
CASSSFRGLDSYEQYF
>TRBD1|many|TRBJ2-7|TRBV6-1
TGTGCCAGCAGTGTCGGGACAGAGTTCTACGAGCAGTACTTC
CASSVGTEFYEQYF
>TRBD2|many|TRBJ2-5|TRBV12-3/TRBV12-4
TGTGCCAGCAGCCTAGAGGGGACTAGCGGGATCAACAAACGTTCAGAGACCCAGTACTTC
CASSLEGTSGINKRSETQYF
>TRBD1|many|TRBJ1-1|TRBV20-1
TGCAGTGCCTCCGGGACAGCCAACGAAATGAACACTGAAGCTTTCTTT
CSASGTANEMNTEAFF
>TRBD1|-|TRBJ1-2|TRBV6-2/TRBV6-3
TGTGCCAGCCAACGAGGGACAGGGTATGGCTACACCTTC
CASQRGTGYGYTF
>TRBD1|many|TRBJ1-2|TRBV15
TGTGCCACCAGCACCCCCGGGACAGGGCGTCTGGGTGGCTACACCTTC
CATSTPGTGRLGGYTF
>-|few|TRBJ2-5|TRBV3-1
TGTGCCAGCAGCTCGGGGGCCCGGGAGACCCAGTACTTC
CASSSGARETQYF
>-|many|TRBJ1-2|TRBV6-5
TGTGCCAGCAGCGCTACGCTGGGGGGCCATGGCTACACCTTC
CASSATLGGHGYTF
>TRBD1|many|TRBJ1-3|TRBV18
TGTGCCAGCTCACCAGGACAGGGGCTTGGAAACACCATATATTTT
CASSPGQGLGNTIYF
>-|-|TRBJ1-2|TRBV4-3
TGCGCCAGCAGCCAAGAAGCCGGACACGGCCTTTATGGCTACACCTTC
CASSQEAGHGLYGYTF
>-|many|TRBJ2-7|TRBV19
TGTGCCAGTAGTATGTCCCGCTACGAGCAGTACTTC
CASSMSRYEQYF
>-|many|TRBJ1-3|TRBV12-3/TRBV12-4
TGTGCCGTCAAGCGGACGAGCTCTGGAAACACCATATATTTT
CAVKRTSSGNTIYF
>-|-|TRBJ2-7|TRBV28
TGTGCCAGCAGCCAATACCCCGAGCCAGGGGCCGAGCGGTACTTC
CASSQYPEPGAERYF
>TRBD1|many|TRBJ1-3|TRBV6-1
TGTGCCAGCAGCCCAGGGGACAGAATGAGCTCTGGAAACACCATATATTTT
CASSPGDRMSSGNTIYF
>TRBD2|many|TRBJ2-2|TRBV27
TGTGCCAGCAGTTCGCAGGGGTGGACTAGCGGAGGGGGAACCGGGGAGCTGTTTTTT
CASSSQGWTSGGGTGELFF
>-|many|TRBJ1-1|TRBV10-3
TGTGCCATCAGTGAGTCAGAGCTAATGAACACTGAAGCTTTCTTT
CAISESELMNTEAFF
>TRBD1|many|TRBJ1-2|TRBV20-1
TGCAGTGCGCTAATAGGGACAGGGGACGGCTACACCTTC
CSALIGTGDGYTF
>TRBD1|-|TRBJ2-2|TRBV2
TGTGCCAGCAGCCAACAGGGGGCTGCCGGGGAGCTGTTTTTT
CASSQQGAAGELFF
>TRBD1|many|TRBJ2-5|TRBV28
TGTGCCAGCAGTTCTCCGGGACAGGGGGTGGGAGAGACCCAGTACTTC
CASSSPGQGVGETQYF
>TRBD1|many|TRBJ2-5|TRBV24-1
TGTGCCACCAGCCGCACAGGGGCCGAAGAGACCCAGTACTTC
CATSRTGAEETQYF
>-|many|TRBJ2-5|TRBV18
TGTGCCAGCTCACTGGACAGTCGAGAGACCCAGTACTTC
CASSLDSRETQYF
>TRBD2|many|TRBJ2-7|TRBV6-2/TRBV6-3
TGTGCCAGCAGTTACGGGGGATGGACTAGCGGGGGCTACGAGCAGTACTTC
CASSYGGWTSGGYEQYF
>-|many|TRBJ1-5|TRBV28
TGTGCCAGCAGTTTGGGGGGTTTTGGCAATCAGCCCCAGCATTTT
CASSLGGFGNQPQHF
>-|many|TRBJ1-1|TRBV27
TGTGCCAGCAGTTTCATTTTCAACAGGGTGGGTGAAGCTTTCTTT
CASSFIFNRVGEAFF
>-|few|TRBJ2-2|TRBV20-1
TGCAGTGCTCTGGGACATTCGAACACCGGGGAGCTGTTTTTT
CSALGHSNTGELFF
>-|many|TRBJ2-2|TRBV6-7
TGTGCCCGCGAGGAGAGGGAAACCGGGGAGCTGTTTTTT
CAREERETGELFF
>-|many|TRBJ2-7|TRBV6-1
TGTGCCACGGAGTCGGAGCTATACTACGAGCAGTACTTC
CATESELYYEQYF
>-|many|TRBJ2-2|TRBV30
TGTGCCTGGCACCGGGCCCCCGGGACCGGGGAGCTGTTTTTT
CAWHRAPGTGELFF
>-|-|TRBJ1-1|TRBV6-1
TGTGCCAGCAGAGTAGACAGTAATGGGAACACTGAAGCTTTCTTT
CASRVDSNGNTEAFF
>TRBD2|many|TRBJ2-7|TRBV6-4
TGTGCCAGCAGGACCCCAGGTAGCGGGAGGGCCGGATACGAGCAGTACTTC
CASRTPGSGRAGYEQYF
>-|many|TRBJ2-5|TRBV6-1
TGTGCCAGCAGTGAAAGACGGATACAAGAGACCCAGTACTTC
CASSERRIQETQYF
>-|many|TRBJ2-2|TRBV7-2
TGTGCCAGCAGCTCCCACGGAGGGACCGGGGAGCTGTTTTTT
CASSSHGGTGELFF
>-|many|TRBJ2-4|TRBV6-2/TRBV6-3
TGTGCCAGCAGGACCTCGAGGCAAAACATTCAGTACTTC
CASRTSRQNIQYF
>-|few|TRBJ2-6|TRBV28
TGTGCCAGCAGTCGACCCTCTGGTATCGGGCTCTCTGGGGCCAACGTCCTGACTTTC
CASSRPSGIGLSGANVLTF
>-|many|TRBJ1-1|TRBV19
TGTGCCAGTAGTTCCGCGGGAGATACCACTGAAGCTTTCTTT
CASSSAGDTTEAFF
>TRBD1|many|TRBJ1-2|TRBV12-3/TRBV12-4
TGTGCCAGCAGATCGGACAGGGACTATGGCTACACCTTC
CASRSDRDYGYTF
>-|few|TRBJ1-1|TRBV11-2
TGTGCCAGCAGCTTAGAGTTTGGGGGCACTGAAGCTTTCTTT
CASSLEFGGTEAFF
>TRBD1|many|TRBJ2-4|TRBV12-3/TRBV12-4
TGTGCCAGCAGTTTCGGGGGACAGGTGAACATTCAGTACTTC
CASSFGGQVNIQYF
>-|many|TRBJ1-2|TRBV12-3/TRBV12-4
TGTGCCAGCAGTTTAGCCGGGGGCAACAGGGTTCACGGCTACACCTTC
CASSLAGGNRVHGYTF
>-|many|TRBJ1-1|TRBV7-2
TGTGCCGGCAGCTTAGCTAGGGTAGGCGGCCTCAACTTT
CAGSLARVGGLNF
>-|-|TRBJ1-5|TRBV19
TGTGCCAGTTCTAGGGGGGCAAGCAATCAGCCCCAGCATTTT
CASSRGASNQPQHF
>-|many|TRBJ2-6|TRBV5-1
TGCGCCAGCTCCCCCAGGGCGGCCCCCTCTGGGGCCAACGTCCTGACTTTC
CASSPRAAPSGANVLTF
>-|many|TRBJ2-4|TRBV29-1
TGCAGCTCCGTCGGGGCGGCGGACATTCAGTACTTC
CSSVGAADIQYF
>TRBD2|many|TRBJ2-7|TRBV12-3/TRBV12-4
TGTGCCAGCAGTTTTGGGACTAGTTATGGCGAGCAGTACTTC
CASSFGTSYGEQYF
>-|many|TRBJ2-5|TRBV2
TGTGCCAGCAGTGAGGTCCGGGGGGAGACCCAGTACTTC
CASSEVRGETQYF
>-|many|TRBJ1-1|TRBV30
TGTGCCTGGAGTCGGGACCCATCGGGACACTCGAACACTGAAGCTTTCTTT
CAWSRDPSGHSNTEAFF
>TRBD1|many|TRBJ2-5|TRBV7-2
TGTGCCAGCAGCCCACAGGGGGCTGGAGAGACCCAGTACTTC
CASSPQGAGETQYF
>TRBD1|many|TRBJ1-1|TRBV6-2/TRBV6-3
TGTGCCAGCAGTTACTCGATTGACAGGGGTCGGCACGCCAATGAAGCTTTCTTT
CASSYSIDRGRHANEAFF